What follows is one T cell receptor beta chain and its context. CD8 cells classed as naive were CD45RO-negative and positively selected for CCR7, excluding terminally differentiated effector memory CD45RA+ cells. This sample is part of a study of shared clonotypes between healthy human individuals. In the original analysis: From ImmunoSEQ came sequences covering only the junction and carrying no quality scores, so filtering differed. TCRdb keeps only in-frame clones here, not all; method: immunoSEQ multiplex PCR. The V and J calls and the clone size are those of that table, but D and trimming were determined from the DNA. The sample contains more than 2 million clones, over 85% of which appear only once. Looked up from germline, CDR1 is ENHRY and CDR2 is SYGVKD. V lost 4 bases and J 12 bases, leaving 15 bases between the germline ends. CDR3 size: 13 residues.

This TCR derives from a man younger than 35 in good health. Some clones in this sample may be carry-over from other donors' samples. The gene calls are TRBV10-3 and TRBJ1-4, with D possibly TRBD1 on 5 matching bases. Sequenced sample: naive CD8+ T cells from PBMCs. The CDR3 nucleotides read TGTGCCATCAGTGCGGGGCCTCCAAGGGAACTGTTTTTT. This sequence encodes CAISAGPPRELFF.